The entry below gives a single T cell receptor (beta chain) sequence along with its context. Its antigen is unknown. The sample is drawn from a study of cytomegalovirus exposure and HLA in healthy donors. Across the study: The approximately 120 validation repertoires were reported in a later analysis to have been generated on the same platform as the 666 first-cohort repertoires. Points from the study as a whole: With high specificity and sensitivity, the classifier reportedly diagnosed cytomegalovirus status.

Method: immunoSEQ multiplex PCR; TCRdb's copy keeps in-frame clones and lacks some. The sample lists fewer than 150,000 clones, about 88% occurring once. Trimming cost V 5 bases and J 5 bases; bases outside gene matches: 12. Germline CDR1 SGHTA, CDR2 FQGNSA. This CDR3 contains 16 residues. Sequenced material: PBMCs. The genes are TRBV7-2 and TRBJ2-5; 9 bases agree with TRBD1. This TCR came from a man aged 25 to 45 in good health and CMV-seronegative. CDR3 nucleotides: TGTGCCAGCAGCACTACTCGGACAGGGGCTAGGGAGACCCAGTACTTC. Encoded protein: CASSTTRTGARETQYF.